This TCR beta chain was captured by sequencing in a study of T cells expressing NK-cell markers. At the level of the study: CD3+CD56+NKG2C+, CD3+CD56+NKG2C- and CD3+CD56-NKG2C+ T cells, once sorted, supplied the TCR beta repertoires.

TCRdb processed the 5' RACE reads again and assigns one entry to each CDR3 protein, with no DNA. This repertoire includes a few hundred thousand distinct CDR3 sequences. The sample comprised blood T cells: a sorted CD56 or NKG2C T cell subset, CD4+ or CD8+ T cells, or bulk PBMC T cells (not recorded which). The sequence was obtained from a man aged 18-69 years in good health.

The CDR3 region is CASRLDRPTPYEQYF. V gene TRBV12-3 or TRBV12-4 combines with J gene TRBJ2-7; with no DNA, the TCRdb D assignment of TRBD1 cannot be verified. This CDR3 comprises 15 residues.